The 13 T cell receptor beta chains listed next were all sequenced from one sample in a study of PD-L1 blockade in urothelial cancer. The sample's time point: peripheral blood 6 weeks after treatment start. The protocol was immunoSEQ multiplex PCR, while the TCRdb copy is restricted to in-frame clones and leaves out a portion. The sample contains about 40,000 clones, 70% to 90% of which appear only once. Here the sequenced sample was PBMCs, taken around atezolizumab (anti-PD-L1) treatment. These receptors all stem from a man aged 65-85 years with urothelial cancer.

The chain joins TRBV10-3 to TRBJ2-3, with 8 bases lining up with TRBD2. The CDR3 runs 19 residues. CDR1 and CDR2 from the germline V gene are ENHRY and SYGVKD. V shed 3 bases, J shed 0 bases, and the junction held 14 bases outside the gene matches. The CDR3 here is CAISDYSGTNLGSTDTQYF. For the CDR3, the DNA is TGTGCCATCAGTGATTATAGCGGGACCAACTTAGGTAGCACAGATACGCAGTATTTT.

This chain links TRBV9 with TRBJ2-1; 7 nucleotides match TRBD2. V was pared by 0 bases and J by 0 bases, with 6 bases of the junction left unmatched. The CDR3 sequence is 17 residues long. CDR1 and CDR2 from the germline V gene are SGDLS and YYNGEE. The CDR3 DNA sequence: TGTGCCAGCAGCGTAGCTAGGACGGGAGGCTCCTACAATGAGCAGTTCTTC. Its translation is CASSVARTGGSYNEQFF. Using reference TRBV9 and TRBJ2-1 for the parts outside the CDR3, the full variable domain is DSGVTQTPKHLITATGQRVTLRCSPRSGDLSVYWYQQSLDQGLQFLIQYYNGEERAKGNILERFSAQQFPDLHSELNLSSLELGDSALYFCASSVARTGGSYNEQFFGPGTRLTVL.

The chain combines TRBV21-1 with TRBJ2-7; the listed D gene, TRBD2, was not tested against the DNA. TRBV21-1 is a listed pseudogene. The CDR3 spans 14 residues. CDR3: CASSKWVSGYEQYF. In nucleotides, the CDR3 is TGTGCCAGCAGCAAATGGGTTAGCGGTTACGAGCAGTACTTC.

This chain links TRBV2 with TRBJ2-7; TRBD1 agrees at 7 bases. CDR1 SNHLY and CDR2 FYNNEI come from the germline V gene. The J segment lost 5 bases and the V segment lost 6 bases, leaving 13 bases of the junction unmatched. The CDR3 consists of 15 residues. This chain's CDR3 is CASSRLRQGGDEQYF. The CDR3, as DNA: TGTGCCAGCAGCCGGTTAAGACAGGGTGGGGACGAGCAGTACTTC.

The rearrangement links TRBV6-6 to TRBJ2-1; TRBD1 matches 12 bases. The length of the CDR3 is 16 residues. The germline gives CDR1 MNHNY, CDR2 SVGAGI (reference sequence). The junction had 11 bases not matched to a gene; V was cut back by 8 bases and J by 6 bases. The CDR3 spells CASSWDRGLGGNEQFF. CDR3 DNA sequence: TGTGCCAGCTCCTGGGACAGGGGGCTCGGGGGCAATGAGCAGTTCTTC.

This clone was found a few times. The V call is TRBV19, the J call TRBJ1-2; D is uncertain. V lost 3 bases and J 4 bases, leaving 12 bases between the germline ends. This CDR3 has 14 amino acids. Germline lookup yields CDR1 LNHDA and CDR2 SQIVND (reference sequence). The CDR3 nucleotides read TGTGCCAGTAGTATGTCGCGGGAAAGCTATGGCTACACCTTC. It encodes CASSMSRESYGYTF.

This chain uses TRBV7-8 with TRBJ2-1, with TRBD1 matching over 7 bases. This CDR3 is 18 amino acids long. V was pared by 2 bases and J by 0 bases, with 10 bases of the junction left unmatched. The germline V gene has CDR1 SGHVS and CDR2 FQNEAQ. The CDR3 loop reads CASSLFTGTARSYNEQFF. The CDR3 bases are TGTGCCAGCAGCTTATTCACCGGGACAGCACGCTCCTACAATGAGCAGTTCTTC.

This chain uses TRBV28 with TRBJ1-2; D uncertain. CDR3 length: 13 amino acids. Trimming removed 3 bases from V and 3 bases from J, with 8 bases in between. Germline CDR1 MDHEN, CDR2 SYDVKM. CDR3 nucleotides: TGTGCCAGCAGTTTTTCCAGTCACTATGGCTACACCTTC. Its protein product is CASSFSSHYGYTF.

CDR3 protein: CASNARSRGAGNEQFF. The CDR3 nucleotides read TGTGCCAGTAACGCCCGAAGCAGGGGTGCAGGGAATGAGCAGTTCTTC. This chain connects TRBV19 to TRBJ2-1; tentative D call: TRBD1 (6 bases). V was shortened by 7 bases and J by 7 bases, with 23 bases between the two germline ends. The germline CDR1 and CDR2 sequences are LNHDA and SQIVND (reference sequence). CDR3 length: 16 residues.

The chain couples TRBV19 to TRBJ1-2; TRBD1 matches 8 bases. CDR3 length equals 16 residues. CDR1 and CDR2 from the germline V gene are LNHDA and SQIVND (reference sequence). Trimming removed 5 bases from V and 3 bases from J; junction bases left unmatched: 11. CDR3 sequence reads: CASSFQTGAHYYGYTF. CDR3 nucleotide sequence: TGTGCCAGTAGTTTTCAGACAGGGGCCCACTACTATGGCTACACCTTC. The full variable domain, with the rest looked up from reference TRBV19 and TRBJ1-2, is DGGITQSPKYLFRKEGQNVTLSCEQNLNHDAMYWYRQDPGQGLRLIYYSQIVNDFQKGDIAEGYSVSREKKESFPLTVTSAQKNPTAFYLCASSFQTGAHYYGYTFGSGTRLTVV.

The rearrangement uses TRBV29-1 and TRBJ2-1; 10 nucleotides agree with TRBD1. Unmatched junction bases numbered 10, after V lost 8 bases and J lost 9 bases. The CDR3 extends over 13 amino acids. Germline loops: CDR1 SQVTM, CDR2 ANQGSEA. CDR3 region: CSFRDRGLVEQFF. CDR3 bases: TGCAGCTTCCGGGACAGGGGTTTGGTTGAGCAGTTCTTC.

This chain joins TRBV27 and TRBJ1-1; 7 positions agree with TRBD1. After removal of 0 bases from V and 5 bases from J, the junction contained 6 bases not matched to a gene. CDR1 and CDR2 (germline): MNHEY, SMNVEV (reference sequence). The CDR3 covers 15 residues. The CDR3 sequence is CASSLSGTVGTEAFF. For the CDR3, the DNA is TGTGCCAGCAGTTTATCCGGGACAGTCGGAACTGAAGCTTTCTTT.

The chain links TRBV5-1 to TRBJ2-5; TRBD1 might be the D (6 bases). The CDR3 length is 15 residues. The germline V gene has CDR1 SGHRS and CDR2 YFSETQ. Deletions cut 4 bases from V and 2 bases from J, with 15 bases between. CDR3 region: CASSRSQGLQETQYF. DNA for the CDR3: TGCGCCAGCAGCCGTAGTCAGGGGCTGCAAGAGACCCAGTACTTC.